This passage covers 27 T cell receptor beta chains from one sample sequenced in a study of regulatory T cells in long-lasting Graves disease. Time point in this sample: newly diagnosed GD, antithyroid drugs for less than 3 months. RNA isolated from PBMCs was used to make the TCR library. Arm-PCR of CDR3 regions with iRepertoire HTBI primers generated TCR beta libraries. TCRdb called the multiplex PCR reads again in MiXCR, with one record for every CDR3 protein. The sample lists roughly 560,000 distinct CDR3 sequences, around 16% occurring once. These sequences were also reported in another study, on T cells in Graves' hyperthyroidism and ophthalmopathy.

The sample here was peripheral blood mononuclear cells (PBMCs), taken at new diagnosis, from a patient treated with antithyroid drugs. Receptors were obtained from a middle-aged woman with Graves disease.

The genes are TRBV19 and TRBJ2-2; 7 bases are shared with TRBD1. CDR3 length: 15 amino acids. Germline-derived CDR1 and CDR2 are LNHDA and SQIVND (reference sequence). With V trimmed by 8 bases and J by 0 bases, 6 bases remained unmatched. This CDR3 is CASSDRRTNTGELFF. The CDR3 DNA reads TGTGCCAGTTCGGACAGGAGAACGAACACCGGGGAGCTGTTTTTT.

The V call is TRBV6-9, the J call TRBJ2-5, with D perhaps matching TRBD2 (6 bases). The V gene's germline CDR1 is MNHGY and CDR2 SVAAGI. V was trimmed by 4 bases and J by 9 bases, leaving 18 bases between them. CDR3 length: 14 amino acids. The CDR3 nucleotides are TGTGCCAGCAGTTTCCAAGGGACTCAGACGGCCCAGTACTTC. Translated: CASSFQGTQTAQYF.

The CDR3 protein is CSARDPWPESPLHF. Written as DNA, the CDR3 is TGCAGTGCTAGAGATCCCTGGCCGGAGTCACCCCTCCACTTT. The chain combines TRBV20-1 with TRBJ1-6; D uncertain. The germline gives CDR1 DFQATT, CDR2 SNEGSKA (reference sequence). V lost 0 bases and J lost 10, with 13 bases in between. This CDR3 has 14 amino acids.

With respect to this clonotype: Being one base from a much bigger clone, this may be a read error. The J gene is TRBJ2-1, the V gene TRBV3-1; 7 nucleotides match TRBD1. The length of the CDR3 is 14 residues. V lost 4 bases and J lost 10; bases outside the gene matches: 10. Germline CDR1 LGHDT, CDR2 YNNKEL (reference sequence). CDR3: CASSRGTAPYEQFF. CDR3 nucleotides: TGTGCCAGCAGCCGAGGGACAGCCCCCTACGAGCAGTTCTTC.

The CDR3 is CASSPLAGAGETQYF. DNA of the CDR3: TGTGCCAGCTCCCCTTTAGCGGGGGCAGGGGAGACCCAGTACTTC. V usage is TRBV18 and J usage is TRBJ2-5; 9 nucleotides line up with TRBD2. This CDR3 has 15 amino acids. Germline-derived CDR1 and CDR2 are KGHSH and LQKENI. After removal of 6 bases from V and 5 bases from J, the junction contained 10 bases not matched to a gene.

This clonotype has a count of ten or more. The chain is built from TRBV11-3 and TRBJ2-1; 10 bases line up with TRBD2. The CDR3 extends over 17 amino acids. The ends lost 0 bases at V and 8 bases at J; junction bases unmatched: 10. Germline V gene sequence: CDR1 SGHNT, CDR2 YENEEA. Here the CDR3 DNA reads TGTGCCAGCAGCTTAGATCCGGAAGCGGGGGGGCCCGATGAGCAGTTCTTC. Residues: CASSLDPEAGGPDEQFF.

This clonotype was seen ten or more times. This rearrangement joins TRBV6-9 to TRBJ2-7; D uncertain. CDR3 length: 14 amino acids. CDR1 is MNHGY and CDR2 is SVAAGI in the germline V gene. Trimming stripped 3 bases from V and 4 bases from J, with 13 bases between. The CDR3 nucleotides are TGTGCCAGCAGTTACGATGGCAGTTATTACGAGCAGTACTTC. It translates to CASSYDGSYYEQYF.

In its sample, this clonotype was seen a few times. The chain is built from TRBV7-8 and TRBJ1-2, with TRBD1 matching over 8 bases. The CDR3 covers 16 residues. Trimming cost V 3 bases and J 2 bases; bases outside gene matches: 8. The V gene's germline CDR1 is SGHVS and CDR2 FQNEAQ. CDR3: CASSFLTGVGNYGYTF. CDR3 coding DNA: TGTGCCAGCAGCTTCCTGACAGGGGTAGGGAACTATGGCTACACCTTC.

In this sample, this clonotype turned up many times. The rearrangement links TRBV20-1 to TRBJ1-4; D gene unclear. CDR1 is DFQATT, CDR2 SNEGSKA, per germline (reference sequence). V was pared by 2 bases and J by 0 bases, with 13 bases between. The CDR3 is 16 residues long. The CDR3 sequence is CSARSPRASTNEKLFF. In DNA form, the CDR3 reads TGCAGTGCTAGAAGTCCTCGAGCCTCAACTAATGAAAAACTGTTTTTT.

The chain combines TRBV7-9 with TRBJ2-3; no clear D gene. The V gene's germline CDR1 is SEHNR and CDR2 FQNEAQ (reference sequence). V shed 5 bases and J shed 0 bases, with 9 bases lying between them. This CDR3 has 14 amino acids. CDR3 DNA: TGTGCCAGCAGCCTCTCCATAAGCACAGATACGCAGTATTTT. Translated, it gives CASSLSISTDTQYF.

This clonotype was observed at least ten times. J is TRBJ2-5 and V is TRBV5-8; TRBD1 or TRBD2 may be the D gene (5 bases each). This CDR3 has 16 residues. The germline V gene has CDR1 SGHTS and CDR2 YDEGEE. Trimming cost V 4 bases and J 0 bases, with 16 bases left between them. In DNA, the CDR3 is TGTGCCAGCAGCCCTAGAGGGGCAGTGTACCAAGAGACCCAGTACTTC. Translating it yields CASSPRGAVYQETQYF.

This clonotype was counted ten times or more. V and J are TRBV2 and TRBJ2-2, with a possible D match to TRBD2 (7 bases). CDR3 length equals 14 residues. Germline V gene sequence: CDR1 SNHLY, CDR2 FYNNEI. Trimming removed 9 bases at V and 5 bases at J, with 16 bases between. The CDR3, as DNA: TGTGCCAGAGAGGGGGGGCGGGCTACCGGGGAGCTGTTTTTT. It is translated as CAREGGRATGELFF.

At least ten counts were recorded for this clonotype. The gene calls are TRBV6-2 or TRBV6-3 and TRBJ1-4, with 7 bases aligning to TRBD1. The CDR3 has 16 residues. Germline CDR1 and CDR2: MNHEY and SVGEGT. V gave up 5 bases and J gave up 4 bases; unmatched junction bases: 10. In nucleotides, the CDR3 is TGTGCCAGCAGTCCCGTAGAGGACAGGTATAATGAAAAACTGTTTTTT. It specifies CASSPVEDRYNEKLFF.

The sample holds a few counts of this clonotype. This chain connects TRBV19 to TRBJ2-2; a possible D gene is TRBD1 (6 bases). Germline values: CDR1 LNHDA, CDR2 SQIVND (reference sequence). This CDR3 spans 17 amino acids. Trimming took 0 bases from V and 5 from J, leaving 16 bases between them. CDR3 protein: CASSIDRQARRTGELFF. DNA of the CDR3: TGTGCCAGTAGTATAGACCGACAGGCCAGAAGGACCGGGGAGCTGTTTTTT. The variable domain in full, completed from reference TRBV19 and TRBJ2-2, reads DGGITQSPKYLFRKEGQNVTLSCEQNLNHDAMYWYRQDPGQGLRLIYYSQIVNDFQKGDIAEGYSVSREKKESFPLTVTSAQKNPTAFYLCASSIDRQARRTGELFFGEGSRLTVL.

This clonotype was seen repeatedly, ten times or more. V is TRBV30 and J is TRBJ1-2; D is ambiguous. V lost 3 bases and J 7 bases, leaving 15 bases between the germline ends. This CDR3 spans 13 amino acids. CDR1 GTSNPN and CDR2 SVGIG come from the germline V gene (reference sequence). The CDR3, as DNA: TGTGCCTGGAGCGAGGCCCCGACGGGTGGCTACACCTTC. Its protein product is CAWSEAPTGGYTF.

The CDR3 loop is CASSESPTDTQYF. The CDR3 DNA sequence: TGTGCCAGCAGTGAAAGTCCCACAGATACGCAGTATTTT. The J gene is TRBJ2-3, the V gene TRBV6-1; D is undetermined. The CDR3 covers 13 residues. Germline loops: CDR1 MNHNS, CDR2 SASEGT. Trimming removed 2 bases from V and 2 bases from J, with 5 bases in between.

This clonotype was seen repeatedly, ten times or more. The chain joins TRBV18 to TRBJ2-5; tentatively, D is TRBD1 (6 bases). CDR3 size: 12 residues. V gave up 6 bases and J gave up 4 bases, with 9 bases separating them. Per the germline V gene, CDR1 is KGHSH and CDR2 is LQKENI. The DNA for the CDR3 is TGTGCCAGCTCTGAGACAGGAGAGACCCAGTACTTC. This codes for CASSETGETQYF.

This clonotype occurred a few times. CDR3 bases: TGCGCCAGTTCGATGAACAGGGTGGATGAAAAACTGTTTTTT. It yields the protein CASSMNRVDEKLFF. The V and J genes are TRBV4-1 and TRBJ1-4; D is possibly TRBD1 (6 bases). Trimming cost V 9 bases and J 6 bases, with 17 bases left between them. In germline, CDR1 is MGHRA, CDR2 YSYEKL. There are 14 residues in the CDR3.

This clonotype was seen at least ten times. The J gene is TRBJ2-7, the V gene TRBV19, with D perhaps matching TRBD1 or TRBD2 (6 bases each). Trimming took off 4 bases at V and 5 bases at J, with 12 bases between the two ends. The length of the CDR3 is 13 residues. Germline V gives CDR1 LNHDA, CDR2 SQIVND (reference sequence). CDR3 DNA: TGTGCCAGTAGTAGAACGAGGGGGGACGAGCAGTACTTC. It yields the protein CASSRTRGDEQYF.

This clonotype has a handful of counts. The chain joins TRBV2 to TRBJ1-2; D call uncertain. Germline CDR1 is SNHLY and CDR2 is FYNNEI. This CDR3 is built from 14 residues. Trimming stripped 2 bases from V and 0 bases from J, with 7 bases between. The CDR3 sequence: CASSEQTTNYGYTF. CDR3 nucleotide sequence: TGTGCCAGCAGTGAACAGACTACTAACTATGGCTACACCTTC.

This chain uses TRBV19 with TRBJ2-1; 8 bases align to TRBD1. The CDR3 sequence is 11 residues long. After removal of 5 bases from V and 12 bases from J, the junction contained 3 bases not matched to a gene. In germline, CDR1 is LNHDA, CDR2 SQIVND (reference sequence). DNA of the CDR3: TGTGCCAGTAGTGCCGGACAGGGGCAGTTCTTC. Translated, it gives CASSAGQGQFF. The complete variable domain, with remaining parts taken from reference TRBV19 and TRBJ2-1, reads DGGITQSPKYLFRKEGQNVTLSCEQNLNHDAMYWYRQDPGQGLRLIYYSQIVNDFQKGDIAEGYSVSREKKESFPLTVTSAQKNPTAFYLCASSAGQGQFFGPGTRLTVL.

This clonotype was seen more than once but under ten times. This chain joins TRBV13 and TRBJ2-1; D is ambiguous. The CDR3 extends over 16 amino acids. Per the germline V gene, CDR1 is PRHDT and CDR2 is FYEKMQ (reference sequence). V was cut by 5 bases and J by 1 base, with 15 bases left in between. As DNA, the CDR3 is TGTGCCAGCAGCCATGACGCAAGGATTTCCTACAATGAGCAGTTCTTC. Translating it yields CASSHDARISYNEQFF. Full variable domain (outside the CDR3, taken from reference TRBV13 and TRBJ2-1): AAGVIQSPRHLIKEKRETATLKCYPIPRHDTVYWYQQGPGQDPQFLISFYEKMQSDKGSIPDRFSAQQFSDYHSELNMSSLELGDSALYFCASSHDARISYNEQFFGPGTRLTVL.

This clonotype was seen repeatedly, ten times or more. This CDR3 reads CASSEWTNTGELFF. The DNA for the CDR3 is TGTGCCAGCAGTGAATGGACGAACACCGGGGAGCTGTTTTTT. The J gene is TRBJ2-2, the V gene TRBV2; no reliable D call. The germline V gene has CDR1 SNHLY and CDR2 FYNNEI. The CDR3 covers 14 residues. V was shortened by 2 bases and J by 0 bases, with 4 bases between the two germline ends.

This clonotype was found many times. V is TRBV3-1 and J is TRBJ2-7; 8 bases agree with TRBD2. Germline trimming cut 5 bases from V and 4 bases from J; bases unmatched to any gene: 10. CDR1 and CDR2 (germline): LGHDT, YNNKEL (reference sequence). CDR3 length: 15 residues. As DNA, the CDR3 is TGTGCCAGCAGCGAAACATACGGGGGGGCGTACGAGCAGTACTTC. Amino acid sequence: CASSETYGGAYEQYF.

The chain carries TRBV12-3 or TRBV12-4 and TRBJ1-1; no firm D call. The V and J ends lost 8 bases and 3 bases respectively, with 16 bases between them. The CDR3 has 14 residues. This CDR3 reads CASGVRVGDTEAFF. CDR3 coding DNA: TGTGCCAGCGGAGTGAGGGTAGGTGACACTGAAGCTTTCTTT.

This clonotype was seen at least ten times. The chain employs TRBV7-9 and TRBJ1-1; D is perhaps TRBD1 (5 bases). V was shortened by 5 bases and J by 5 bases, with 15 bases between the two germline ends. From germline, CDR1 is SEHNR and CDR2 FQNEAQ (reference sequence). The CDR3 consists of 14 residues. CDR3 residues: CASSPPGGSTEAFF. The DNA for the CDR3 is TGTGCCAGCAGCCCACCTGGGGGATCAACTGAAGCTTTCTTT.

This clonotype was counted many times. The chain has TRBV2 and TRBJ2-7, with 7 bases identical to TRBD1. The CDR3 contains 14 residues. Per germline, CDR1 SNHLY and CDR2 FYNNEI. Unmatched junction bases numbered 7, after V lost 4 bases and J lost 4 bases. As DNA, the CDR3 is TGTGCCAGCAGTGTGGAACAGGGGAGTTACGAGCAGTACTTC. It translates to CASSVEQGSYEQYF.